This TCR beta chain was captured by sequencing in a study of blood T cell repertoires in COVID-19 (dated by TCRdb to the early 2020s). Regarding the complete study: The collaborator samples originated in the United States, Italy and Spain and spanned the acute and convalescent phases of COVID-19. The prospective study material was composed of cDNA or gDNA derived from T cells, B-cell-depleted T cells, or PBMCs. The dataset comprised deeply sampled blood TCRbeta repertoires from subjects exposed to, actively infected with, or recovered from COVID-19. The repertoires were released in a freely available public database intended as a resource for research on the immune response to SARS-CoV-2. Samples were obtained from the ongoing ImmuneRACE study (first 160 participants) and from over 1,000 subjects provided by 6 global collaborators. Nearly every sample came with metadata listing a de-identified subject ID, COVID-19 status, age in years and sex. HLA class I and class II types, where available, came from metadata supplied by the sample provider rather than from assay-based typing. Beyond this particular receptor, the publication reports: The amount of clinical and demographic metadata varied by source and participant and was provided uncurated.

TCRbeta CDR3 regions were amplified from genomic DNA using the immunoSEQ Assay, a bias-controlled multiplex PCR. Per the authors' processing: The number of nucleated cells in each sample was estimated by amplification of reference gene primers within the assay. Sequence reads were collapsed and filtered to measure the absolute abundance of every unique TCRbeta CDR3 rearrangement. Productive Simpson clonality was computed per sample as the square root of Simpson's diversity index over productive rearrangements. TCRdb holds this immuneACCESS table with in-frame rearrangements only. Some clones are missing; in checked studies, unresolved V genes explain under half, and the rest has no known cause. The DNA gave D and trimming, while V, J and clone size come from that table. This sample lists about 350,000 clones; less than 90% were detected once. Under 1.3% of the sample belongs to the ten largest clones.

Comment on this clone: Its antigen is not yet known. No base quality information exists; no much larger clone differs at one position.

For CDR1 and CDR2, the germline V gene lists MNHEY and SVGEGT. Trimming takes 0 bases from V and 4 bases from J, and the germline ends sit 16 bases apart. Its CDR3 holds 17 amino acids, cysteine through phenylalanine. Only the CDR3 portion is preserved as DNA: 51 bases, with reading frame beginning at the first base. Participants in the prospective study were enrolled through a virtual design, were aged roughly 18 to 100 years, and lived in roughly 24 United States geographic areas. In the prospective study, participants were assigned to cohorts based on the clinical history participants reported in a screening survey and a study questionnaire. For ImmuneRACE Cohort 3, a participant was defined as recovered based on two consecutive negative NP/OP PCR tests, clearance by a healthcare professional, or resolution of symptoms. Each participant in the prospective study had whole blood, serum and a nasopharyngeal or oropharyngeal swab collected by mobile phlebotomists. Additional blood draws and questionnaires over an approximately 2-month period could optionally be provided by prospective study participants. Prospective study blood samples were shipped either frozen or at room temperature before DNA extraction.

The V and J segments used are TRBV6-2 or TRBV6-3 and TRBJ2-1; a tentative D call is TRBD2 (7 bases match). The receptor was isolated from a young woman who had recovered from COVID-19. Source material: PBMCs or T cells enriched from blood (not recorded which). The DNA sequence follows: TGTGCCAGCAGTTACTCGGGGGCGGGGGTGTCGTACAATGAGCAGTTCTTC. Translated, it gives CASSYSGAGVSYNEQFF.